A selection of T cell receptor beta chains follows, all from one sample in a study of T cells in Graves' hyperthyroidism and ophthalmopathy. MiXCR was run by TCRdb on the multiplex PCR reads, yielding one entry per CDR3 protein. Of about 34,000 distinct CDR3 sequences detected, 40% to 65% appear once; the ten largest clones hold roughly 25%. Specimen: blood. These receptors were collected from a middle-aged woman with Graves' ophthalmopathy. Both conserved end residues are part of each CDR3. D genes are given only for firm matches. Rows give clone size only sometimes, using once, few, many, or a class for an expanded clone.

CDR3aa,CDR3nt,j_gene,abundance,d_gene,v_gene
CASSSAGVLETQYF,TGTGCCAGCAGCTCAGCGGGAGTCTTAGAGACCCAGTACTTC,TRBJ2-5,NA,TRBD2,TRBV2
CASSFGGFLPNYGYTF,TGTGCCAGCAGCTTCGGTGGGTTCTTACCTAACTATGGCTACACCTTC,TRBJ1-2,NA,NA,TRBV13
CASSLVSPLHF,TGTGCCAGCAGCCTTGTTTCACCCCTCCACTTT,TRBJ1-6,medium-sized,NA,TRBV5-8
CASSAGGGDFTDTQYF,TGTGCCAGCAGCGCGGGGGGAGGAGATTTCACAGATACGCAGTATTTT,TRBJ2-3,NA,TRBD2,TRBV9
CARIRDREETQYF,TGTGCCAGGATCCGGGACAGGGAAGAGACCCAGTACTTC,TRBJ2-5,NA,TRBD1,TRBV6-4
CASSEGTSNQPQHF,TGTGCCAGCAGCGAGGGAACTAGCAATCAGCCCCAGCATTTT,TRBJ1-5,NA,NA,TRBV9
CASSLYGAGELFF,TGTGCCAGCAGCTTATATGGGGCCGGGGAGCTGTTTTTT,TRBJ2-2,NA,NA,TRBV7-9
CASSLLDRDDQPQHF,TGTGCCAGCAGTTTATTAGATAGGGATGATCAGCCCCAGCATTTT,TRBJ1-5,few,NA,TRBV28
CASSLARFQGADTQYF,TGTGCCAGCAGCTTAGCGCGGTTTCAGGGAGCAGATACGCAGTATTTT,TRBJ2-3,NA,NA,TRBV7-2
CATSDHTGGGYTF,TGTGCCACCAGTGACCATACAGGGGGCGGCTACACCTTC,TRBJ1-2,NA,TRBD1,TRBV24-1
CASSGGTEAFF,TGCGCCAGCAGCGGGGGCACTGAAGCTTTCTTT,TRBJ1-1,medium-sized,NA,TRBV5-1
CASSLKGNRDYYEQYF,TGTGCCAGCAGCCTTAAGGGGAACAGGGATTACTACGAGCAGTACTTC,TRBJ2-7,many,NA,TRBV2
CASSDVAAYGYTF,TGTGCCAGCAGTGACGTGGCGGCCTATGGCTACACCTTC,TRBJ1-2,few,NA,TRBV2
CASSLSPDTQYF,TGTGCCAGCAGTTTGAGCCCAGATACGCAGTATTTT,TRBJ2-3,many,NA,TRBV12-3/TRBV12-4
CASSQGQGVGHYGYTF,TGTGCCAGCAGCCAGGGACAGGGGGTCGGGCACTATGGCTACACCTTC,TRBJ1-2,NA,TRBD1,TRBV7-2
CASSPPWGSSYEQYF,TGTGCCAGCTCACCACCTTGGGGGAGCTCCTACGAGCAGTACTTC,TRBJ2-7,few,NA,TRBV18
CASSFGERLYTYEQYF,TGTGCCAGCAGCTTCGGGGAGCGACTTTATACCTACGAGCAGTACTTC,TRBJ2-7,many,NA,TRBV11-1
CASSYRDTQYF,TGTGCCAGCAGTTACCGGGATACGCAGTATTTT,TRBJ2-3,many,NA,TRBV6-5
CAITDGYQPQHF,TGTGCCATCACGGACGGTTATCAGCCCCAGCATTTT,TRBJ1-5,medium-sized,NA,TRBV2
CASSWTGGSGANVLTF,TGTGCCAGCAGTTGGACAGGGGGCTCTGGGGCCAACGTCCTGACTTTC,TRBJ2-6,many,TRBD1,TRBV6-2/TRBV6-3
CASSMGRGGEAFF,TGTGCCAGTAGTATGGGAAGAGGAGGGGAAGCTTTCTTT,TRBJ1-1,many,NA,TRBV19
CASTSNYGYTF,TGTGCCAGCACGAGCAACTATGGCTACACCTTC,TRBJ1-2,many,NA,TRBV28
CASSEGDLYGYTF,TGTGCCAGCAGTGAAGGGGACCTTTATGGCTACACCTTC,TRBJ1-2,medium-sized,NA,TRBV2
CASSEYRGQGPSTDTQYF,TGTGCCAGCAGTGAATACCGCGGGCAGGGCCCAAGCACAGATACGCAGTATTTT,TRBJ2-3,medium-sized,NA,TRBV25-1
CASRTGLAGGMVQETQYF,TGTGCCAGCAGGACGGGGTTGGCAGGGGGCATGGTCCAAGAGACCCAGTACTTC,TRBJ2-5,many,TRBD1,TRBV7-9
CSVEARDSSYEQYF,TGCAGCGTTGAGGCCCGGGACAGTTCCTACGAGCAGTACTTC,TRBJ2-7,NA,TRBD1,TRBV29-1
CASSLEQGGPSEQYF,TGTGCCAGCAGCTTAGAACAGGGGGGCCCGAGTGAGCAGTACTTC,TRBJ2-7,medium-sized,TRBD1,TRBV11-3
CASSPTGTGAYEQYF,TGTGCCAGCAGCCCTACCGGGACAGGGGCCTACGAGCAGTACTTC,TRBJ2-7,many,TRBD1,TRBV6-5
CASSIGVGYTF,TGTGCCAGTAGTATCGGAGTCGGCTACACCTTC,TRBJ1-2,medium-sized,NA,TRBV19